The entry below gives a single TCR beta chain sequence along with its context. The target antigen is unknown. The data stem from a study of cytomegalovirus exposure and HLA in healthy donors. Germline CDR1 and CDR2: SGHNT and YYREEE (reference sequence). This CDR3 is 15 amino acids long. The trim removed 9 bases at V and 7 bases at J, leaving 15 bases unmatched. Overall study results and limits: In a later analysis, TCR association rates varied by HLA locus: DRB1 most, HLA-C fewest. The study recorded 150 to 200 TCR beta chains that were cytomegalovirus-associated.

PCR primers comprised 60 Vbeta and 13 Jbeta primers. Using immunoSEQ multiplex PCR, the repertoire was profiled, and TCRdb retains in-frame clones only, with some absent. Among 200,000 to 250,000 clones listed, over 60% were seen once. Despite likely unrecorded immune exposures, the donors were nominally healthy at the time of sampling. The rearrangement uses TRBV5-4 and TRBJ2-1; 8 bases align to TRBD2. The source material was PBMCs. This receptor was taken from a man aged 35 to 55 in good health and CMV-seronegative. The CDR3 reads CATYPQLADENEQFF. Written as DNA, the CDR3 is TGTGCCACCTATCCACAACTAGCGGATGAGAATGAGCAGTTCTTC.